This TCR beta chain was profiled in a study of blood T cell repertoires in COVID-19. Study at large: Samples came from the United States, Italy and Spain, spanning acute and convalescent COVID-19. T cells, B-cell-depleted T cells, or PBMCs provided the cDNA or gDNA that served as material.

In the original workflow: Nucleated cell number was recorded as an estimate derived from reference gene primer amplification. Only in-frame clones appear in the TCRdb table, and some are missing; sequencing was by immunoSEQ multiplex PCR. The DNA was the basis for D and trimming; V, J and clone size are from that table. This sample has about 670,000 clones, with about 90% found just once. Germline V lookup: CDR1 SEHNR, CDR2 FQNEAQ (reference sequence). The CDR3 consists of 13 residues. Trimming left V 6 bases short and J 6 bases short, with 15 bases between. The sample was peripheral blood. The chain carries TRBV7-9 and TRBJ2-7; D perhaps matches TRBD2 (6 bases). The receptor's source is a woman younger than 35 with acute or convalescent COVID-19. The CDR3 region is CASSFPGGLEQYF. The CDR3 DNA reads TGTGCCAGCAGTTTCCCCGGGGGTCTCGAGCAGTACTTC.